Listed below are T cell receptor beta chains from one sample, sequenced in a study of post-analysis software for immune sequencing data. TCRdb re-called the PCR reads through MiXCR, storing one row per CDR3 protein. The sample lists about 770,000 distinct CDR3 sequences, 40% to 55% occurring once. The sequenced sample was blood. The receptors shown here come from a girl under 18 with multiple sclerosis. CDR3s leave out the opening cysteine and the closing phenylalanine or tryptophan. Each record gives: J gene, clone size, V gene, CDR3 protein. Clone size, where shown, is once, few, many, or a class for clones that have expanded.

J gene: TRBJ2-7; clone size: -; V gene: TRBV7-9; CDR3 protein: ASSPTEGKTGTRSPYEQY
J gene: TRBJ2-5; clone size: -; V gene: TRBV29-1; CDR3 protein: SVDDGRALETQY
J gene: TRBJ1-1; clone size: few; V gene: TRBV20-1; CDR3 protein: SARDPTGAGDTEAF
J gene: TRBJ2-5; clone size: -; V gene: TRBV29-1; CDR3 protein: SVEGGGLAGVETQY
J gene: TRBJ1-1; clone size: -; V gene: TRBV4-3; CDR3 protein: ASSQDLQGDTEAF
J gene: TRBJ1-1; clone size: -; V gene: TRBV7-9; CDR3 protein: ASSPNTGTAEAF
J gene: TRBJ2-2; clone size: -; V gene: TRBV5-1; CDR3 protein: ASSWPSGPDTGELF
J gene: TRBJ1-4; clone size: few; V gene: TRBV20-1; CDR3 protein: SASNTINEKLF
J gene: TRBJ2-7; clone size: -; V gene: TRBV18; CDR3 protein: ASSPVDSPSGYEQY
J gene: TRBJ2-7; clone size: -; V gene: TRBV7-9; CDR3 protein: AIVGLLTYEQY
J gene: TRBJ2-2; clone size: -; V gene: TRBV2; CDR3 protein: ASRSGFNTGELF
J gene: TRBJ2-7; clone size: many; V gene: TRBV20-1; CDR3 protein: SAGHQTREQY
J gene: TRBJ2-3; clone size: few; V gene: TRBV6-6; CDR3 protein: ASSYYSDTDTQY
J gene: TRBJ1-2; clone size: few; V gene: TRBV6-5; CDR3 protein: ASSYRKRGENGYT
J gene: TRBJ2-5; clone size: few; V gene: TRBV4-2; CDR3 protein: ASSRWTGEGNEQY
J gene: TRBJ2-1; clone size: -; V gene: TRBV25-1; CDR3 protein: ASSEPTVSGKISNEQF
J gene: TRBJ2-6; clone size: -; V gene: TRBV15; CDR3 protein: ATSRAHRLT
J gene: TRBJ2-1; clone size: -; V gene: TRBV4-2; CDR3 protein: ASSQARAGAVNEQF
J gene: TRBJ2-1; clone size: -; V gene: TRBV5-6; CDR3 protein: ASSPDPLTGDEQF
J gene: TRBJ1-1; clone size: -; V gene: TRBV11-2; CDR3 protein: ASSTTGGTEAF
J gene: TRBJ2-1; clone size: -; V gene: TRBV6-2/TRBV6-3; CDR3 protein: ASSYPGGTANRKQF
J gene: TRBJ2-2; clone size: -; V gene: TRBV20-1; CDR3 protein: SARDWEGAGELF
J gene: TRBJ2-1; clone size: -; V gene: TRBV9; CDR3 protein: ASSVGNGRAGEQF
J gene: TRBJ1-3; clone size: -; V gene: TRBV9; CDR3 protein: ASSADSSSGNTIY
J gene: TRBJ2-1; clone size: -; V gene: TRBV15; CDR3 protein: ATSRTGGLGEQF
J gene: TRBJ1-2; clone size: -; V gene: TRBV5-1; CDR3 protein: ASSEAGYGYT
J gene: TRBJ2-1; clone size: -; V gene: TRBV7-2; CDR3 protein: ASSLAGASHEQF
J gene: TRBJ2-2; clone size: -; V gene: TRBV12-3/TRBV12-4; CDR3 protein: ASSFSAGELF
J gene: TRBJ1-1; clone size: -; V gene: TRBV9; CDR3 protein: ASSTPQGAANTEAF
J gene: TRBJ1-2; clone size: many; V gene: TRBV20-1; CDR3 protein: SAPMTAPRNYGYT
J gene: TRBJ2-3; clone size: few; V gene: TRBV9; CDR3 protein: ASGELRTADTDTQY
J gene: TRBJ2-6; clone size: few; V gene: TRBV29-1; CDR3 protein: SVDGGTGANVLT